This TCR beta chain was captured in a study of shared clonotypes between healthy human individuals. The V gene lost 2 bases and the J gene lost 0 bases, with 4 bases spanning the gap. The CDR3 consists of 13 residues. Germline V gives CDR1 KGHSH, CDR2 LQKENI. As to this clone: Other nucleotide sequences from this sample produce the same CDR3.

The method was immunoSEQ multiplex PCR; TCRdb's version includes in-frame clones alone and lacks a portion of them. Seen here are just over 2,000,000 clones, around 95% observed once, and the top ten hold about 0.13%. The genes are TRBV18 and TRBJ1-1; D call uncertain. The sequence derives from a man between 18 and 35 years old in good health. Material: naive CD4+ T cells sorted from blood. The subset denotes: CD45RA+ positively selected. This chain's CDR3 is CASSPDMNTEAFF. Written as DNA, the CDR3 is TGTGCCAGCTCACCAGACATGAACACTGAAGCTTTCTTT.